The next 25 T cell receptor beta chains were all read from a single sample in a study of T-cell reconstitution after alpha-beta-depleted transplantation in children. Unique molecular identifiers were incorporated when the TCRbeta library was constructed. Each CDR3 protein is one row after TCRdb ran MiXCR on the PCR reads. Of fewer than 450,000 distinct CDR3 sequences listed, around 16% are singletons. Here the sequenced sample was PBMCs, mostly from graft donor cells, taken 360 days after TCRalphabeta/CD19-depleted stem cell transplant. These receptor sequences come from a male patient between 2 and 15 years old who had a stem cell transplant for acute lymphoblastic leukemia, so the T cells may come from the graft donor.

This clonotype has just a few counts. This chain joins TRBV20-1 and TRBJ2-7; tentatively, D is TRBD1 (5 bases). The germline gives CDR1 DFQATT, CDR2 SNEGSKA (reference sequence). The ends were cut back, 6 bases at V and 0 bases at J, with 18 bases in the middle. CDR3 length: 15 amino acids. CDR3 DNA sequence: TGCAGTGCCCCCGTCTGGGGCGTTAGCTCCTACGAGCAGTACTTC. Protein product: CSAPVWGVSSYEQYF.

This clonotype came up a few times. The V call is TRBV7-6, the J call TRBJ2-7; 10 positions match TRBD1. J was trimmed by 3 bases and V by 1 base; bases with no gene match: 6. This CDR3 region has 16 residues. CDR1 and CDR2 (germline): SGHVS, FNYEAQ. CDR3 sequence (DNA): TGTGCCAGCAGCTTAGGCCCGTGGACAGGGGGCTACGAGCAGTACTTC. This sequence encodes CASSLGPWTGGYEQYF.

This sequence joins TRBV20-1 and TRBJ2-1, with 10 positions matching TRBD2. This CDR3 has 14 amino acids. CDR1 DFQATT and CDR2 SNEGSKA come from the germline V gene (reference sequence). V lost 1 base, J lost 6 bases, and 3 bases stayed unmatched. CDR3 loop: CSARGLAGVNEQFF. The CDR3 DNA reads as TGCAGTGCTAGAGGCCTAGCGGGAGTCAATGAGCAGTTCTTC.

V is TRBV7-9 and J is TRBJ1-5, with D unclear. The CDR3 totals 14 residues. Germline CDR1 reads SEHNR; CDR2 reads FQNEAQ (reference sequence). The V end was cut by 4 bases, the J end by 8 bases, with 15 bases between. CDR3 loop: CASSSAPSKEPQHF. The DNA of the CDR3 is TGTGCCAGCAGCTCCGCGCCCTCAAAGGAGCCCCAGCATTTT.

The V gene is TRBV29-1, the J gene TRBJ2-3; TRBD1 or TRBD2 may be the D gene (6 bases each). Germline-derived CDR1 and CDR2 are SQVTM and ANQGSEA. This CDR3 has 13 amino acids. Trimming shortened V by 8 bases and J by 1 base, and 13 bases separated the two germline ends. CDR3 region: CSLLAGGTDTQYF. The DNA of the CDR3 is TGCAGCTTACTAGCAGGGGGCACAGATACGCAGTATTTT.

In its sample, this clonotype was seen a few times. The rearrangement uses TRBV28 and TRBJ1-6; D ambiguous. The CDR3 is made up of 12 amino acids. The V gene lost 4 bases and the J gene lost 10 bases, with 8 bases spanning the gap. Germline-derived CDR1 and CDR2 are MDHEN and SYDVKM. CDR3 nucleotide sequence: TGTGCCAGCAGTTCCCTGGGGTCACCCCTCCACTTT. Protein sequence: CASSSLGSPLHF.

This clonotype has at least ten counts. The chain is built from TRBV12-3 or TRBV12-4 and TRBJ1-1, with D perhaps matching TRBD1 (6 bases). With 2 bases removed from V and 8 bases from J, the gap between germline ends came to 9 bases. CDR3 length: 12 residues. This CDR3 is CASSLLGGEAFF. For the CDR3, the DNA is TGTGCCAGCAGTTTATTAGGGGGGGAAGCTTTCTTT.

This clonotype was seen more than once but under ten times. V is TRBV11-1 and J is TRBJ2-1; 13 bases are a match to TRBD2. Germline V lookup: CDR1 SGHAT, CDR2 FQDESV (reference sequence). The CDR3 is 16 residues long. V dropped 4 bases and J dropped 4; count of bases not matched to a gene: 4. The CDR3 DNA reads as TGTGCCAGCAGCTCCTGGACTAGCGGGGGTTACAATGAGCAGTTCTTC. It encodes CASSSWTSGGYNEQFF.

This clonotype showed up just a few times. The chain employs TRBV3-1 and TRBJ2-5; 10 bases line up with TRBD1. V was clipped by 5 bases and J by 6 bases; unmatched bases: 9. The CDR3 is made up of 15 amino acids. Germline loops: CDR1 LGHDT, CDR2 YNNKEL (reference sequence). CDR3 region: CASSNWDRGFQTQYF. DNA of the CDR3: TGTGCCAGCAGCAATTGGGACAGGGGTTTCCAGACCCAGTACTTC.

J is TRBJ1-5 and V is TRBV27, with D maybe TRBD1 (6 bases). Germline V gene lookup returns CDR1 MNHEY and CDR2 SMNVEV (reference sequence). This CDR3 contains 14 residues. The V end was cut by 4 bases, the J end by 6 bases, with 13 bases between. Here the CDR3 DNA reads TGTGCCAGCAGTTACGGGGGCGGGAGTCAGCCCCAGCATTTT. It yields the protein CASSYGGGSQPQHF.

This chain links TRBV11-2 with TRBJ2-3; 12 bases are shared with TRBD2. This CDR3 is built from 19 residues. Germline assignment: CDR1 SGHAT and CDR2 FQNNGV. V trimming: 5 bases; J trimming: 2 bases; junction bases outside the gene matches: 14. The CDR3, as DNA: TGTGCCAGCAGCCCCTCTAGCGGGAGGGCCGTTTGGTACACAGATACGCAGTATTTT. Its protein product is CASSPSSGRAVWYTDTQYF. The variable domain in full, completed from reference TRBV11-2 and TRBJ2-3, reads EAGVAQSPRYKIIEKRQSVAFWCNPISGHATLYWYQQILGQGPKLLIQFQNNGVVDDSQLPKDRFSAERLKGVDSTLKIQPAKLEDSAVYLCASSPSSGRAVWYTDTQYFGPGTRLTVL.

The rearrangement joins TRBV7-8 to TRBJ2-5; D gene ambiguous. In germline, CDR1 is SGHVS, CDR2 FQNEAQ. The CDR3 is 15 residues long. V was shortened by 2 bases and J by 5 bases, with 15 bases between the two germline ends. Here the CDR3 DNA reads TGTGCCAGCAGCTTACGATTGTCAGCCCGGGAGACCCAGTACTTC. Translation: CASSLRLSARETQYF. The variable domain in full, with the rest retrieved from reference TRBV7-8 and TRBJ2-5, is GAGVSQSPRYKVAKRGQDVALRCDPISGHVSLFWYQQALGQGPEFLTYFQNEAQLDKSGLPSDRFFAERPEGSVSTLKIQRTQQEDSAVYLCASSLRLSARETQYFGPGTRLLVL.

This chain uses TRBV9 with TRBJ1-2, with 9 bases identical to TRBD1. The ends lost 3 bases at V and 8 bases at J; junction bases unmatched: 8. The CDR3 contains 14 residues. Germline-derived CDR1 and CDR2 are SGDLS and YYNGEE. CDR3 nucleotide sequence: TGTGCCAGCAGCGCAACAGGGGGCGCAGGCGGCTACACCTTC. This codes for CASSATGGAGGYTF.

The chain is built from TRBV20-1 and TRBJ2-7; TRBD2 agrees at 7 bases. The J segment lost 2 bases and the V segment lost 3 bases, leaving 10 bases of the junction unmatched. The germline gives CDR1 DFQATT, CDR2 SNEGSKA (reference sequence). This CDR3 has 15 amino acids. DNA for the CDR3: TGCAGTGCTAGGGGGGGACTATCGGGTCCCTACGAGCAGTACTTC. It codes for CSARGGLSGPYEQYF.

This clonotype was picked up many times. The chain combines TRBV6-5 with TRBJ2-4; D may be TRBD1 (6 bases). V dropped 2 bases and J dropped 5 bases, with 16 bases sitting between them. Looked up from germline, CDR1 is MNHEY and CDR2 is SVGAGI. CDR3 length: 16 amino acids. The CDR3 loop reads CASSYGLPTGQNIQYF. CDR3 DNA sequence: TGTGCCAGCAGTTACGGTTTACCGACAGGCCAAAACATTCAGTACTTC.

This clonotype was seen ten or more times. The chain joins TRBV4-1 to TRBJ2-1, with D unclear. The V gene's germline CDR1 is MGHRA and CDR2 YSYEKL. V lost 1 base and J 0 bases, leaving 7 bases between the germline ends. CDR3 length equals 15 residues. Here the CDR3 reads CASSQVSYSYNEQFF. The CDR3 nucleotides read TGCGCCAGCAGCCAAGTCTCATACTCCTACAATGAGCAGTTCTTC.

The chain couples TRBV13 to TRBJ2-5; 7 bases are shared with TRBD1. Germline lookup yields CDR1 PRHDT and CDR2 FYEKMQ (reference sequence). CDR3 length: 15 residues. V lost 0 bases to trimming and J lost 5 bases; unmatched junction nucleotides: 6. CDR3 region: CASSLGQGDAETQYF. The CDR3 DNA follows: TGTGCCAGCAGCTTAGGGCAGGGGGACGCGGAGACCCAGTACTTC.

The CDR3 reads CASSFPRLSGRPSGELFF. CDR3 DNA sequence: TGTGCCAGCAGCTTCCCTCGACTAAGCGGGAGGCCCAGCGGGGAGCTGTTTTTT. This chain joins TRBV11-3 and TRBJ2-2, with TRBD2 matching 9 bases. Looked up from germline, CDR1 is SGHNT and CDR2 is YENEEA. The CDR3 spans 18 residues. The ends lost 3 bases at V and 7 bases at J; junction bases unmatched: 15.

This clonotype was observed many times. The chain has TRBV12-3 or TRBV12-4 and TRBJ1-2; no clear D gene. This CDR3 region has 15 residues. Trimming cost V 1 base and J 8 bases, with 17 bases left between them. The CDR3 loop is CASSLVPGAAGGYTF. CDR3 nucleotides: TGTGCCAGCAGTTTAGTACCGGGCGCGGCTGGGGGCTACACCTTC.

This clonotype was counted many times. DNA of the CDR3: TGCGCCAGCGGAAGGGACAGTAACACTGAAGCTTTCTTT. It yields the protein CASGRDSNTEAFF. This sequence joins TRBV5-1 and TRBJ1-1; TRBD1 matches 7 bases. With 7 bases clipped from V and 2 bases from J, the junction kept 5 bases outside the gene matches. CDR3 length: 13 amino acids. The V gene's germline CDR1 is SGHRS and CDR2 YFSETQ.

This clonotype was counted between two and nine times. V usage is TRBV7-3 and J usage is TRBJ2-3, with D unclear. This CDR3 contains 13 residues. The germline gives CDR1 SGHTA, CDR2 FQGTGA. The V end lost 5 bases, the J end lost 0 bases, and 6 bases lay between the germline ends. The CDR3 DNA reads as TGTGCCAGCAGCGACGACAGCACAGATACGCAGTATTTT. Translating gives CASSDDSTDTQYF.

This clonotype was detected many times. The chain joins TRBV12-3 or TRBV12-4 to TRBJ2-4; D unresolved. There are 14 residues in the CDR3. Trimming stripped 5 bases from V and 4 bases from J, with 12 bases between. The CDR3 DNA sequence: TGTGCCAGCAGTCCGTCAAATAATAAAAACATTCAGTACTTC. Translated: CASSPSNNKNIQYF.

A word on this clonotype: A read error may explain this, as a much larger clone is one base away. The rearrangement uses TRBV12-3 or TRBV12-4 and TRBJ2-1, with D perhaps TRBD1 or TRBD2 (7 bases each). V gave up 5 bases and J gave up 6 bases, with 20 bases separating them. The CDR3 consists of 16 residues. In nucleotides, the CDR3 is TGTGCCAGCAGTCTGACAGGGAGGGTAGACATCAATGAGCAGTTCTTC. Translating gives CASSLTGRVDINEQFF.

The genes are TRBV15 and TRBJ2-4, with D tentatively TRBD2 (5 bases). Germline V gene data show CDR1 as LNHNV and CDR2 as YYDKDF (reference sequence). V shed 1 base and J shed 9 bases, with 22 bases lying between them. The CDR3 is 17 residues long. CDR3 nucleotides: TGTGCCACCAGCAGAGGCGAATTACGAGGGTTGGGCGGCATTCAGTACTTC. This sequence encodes CATSRGELRGLGGIQYF.

This clonotype was counted at least ten times. This rearrangement joins TRBV7-6 to TRBJ2-3; 14 bases fit TRBD2. The germline CDR1 and CDR2 sequences are SGHVS and FNYEAQ. CDR3 length: 19 amino acids. Losses at the gene ends were 5 bases for V and 2 bases for J; bases not matched to a gene: 12. This CDR3 is CASSTGLAGDLTDTDTQYF. The CDR3, as DNA: TGTGCCAGCAGCACGGGACTAGCGGGAGACCTAACCGACACAGATACGCAGTATTTT.